Below, 9 T cell receptor beta chains from the same sample are listed, as sequenced in a study of immune heterogeneity within non-small cell lung tumors. Multiplex PCR relied on 32 V and 13 J primers to amplify TCR beta CDR3. TCRdb independently ran MiXCR on the multiplex PCR reads; one entry per CDR3 protein. This table has 5,600 or so distinct CDR3 sequences, 18% appearing once. Template came from bulk tumor genomic DNA, at around 630 ng per sample. Several biopsies per primary tumor, spaced far apart, were taken during surgery. Undergoing curative surgery were patients whose non-small cell lung cancer was untreated and newly diagnosed. The sample consisted of lung tumor tissue. These receptors originate from a man in his forties with non-small cell lung cancer.

As regards this clonotype: It may be a read error: a sequence one base away is much more abundant. J is TRBJ2-7 and V is TRBV28; D remains unclear. The CDR3 extends over 11 amino acids. Germline-derived CDR1 and CDR2 are MDHEN and SYDVKM. The V end was cut by 2 bases, the J end by 4 bases, with 3 bases between. The CDR3 here is CASSLEYEQYF. CDR3 coding DNA: TGTGCCAGCAGTTTAGAATACGAGCAGTACTTC.

Within the sample, this clonotype is medium-sized. The rearrangement joins TRBV7-8 to TRBJ2-2; D is unresolved. The CDR3 contains 14 residues. Germline CDR1 SGHVS, CDR2 FQNEAQ. Trimming took 5 bases from V and 4 from J, leaving 11 bases between them. The CDR3 is CASSPGRSTGELFF. CDR3 DNA: TGTGCCAGCAGCCCTGGAAGGTCCACCGGGGAGCTGTTTTTT.

By sample fraction, this clonotype is medium-sized. This chain links TRBV6-1 with TRBJ1-4; TRBD1 matches at 8 bases. After removal of 3 bases from V and 3 bases from J, the junction contained 18 bases not matched to a gene. In germline, CDR1 is MNHNS, CDR2 SASEGT. This CDR3 has 20 residues. CDR3 nucleotides: TGTGCCAGCAGTGATCCCTCCTGGACAGGGATCATCCCCCCTAATGAAAAACTGTTTTTT. Its protein product is CASSDPSWTGIIPPNEKLFF.

Judged by abundance, this clonotype is medium-sized. The V call is TRBV20-1, the J call TRBJ2-2; TRBD1 matches 7 bases. Germline-derived CDR1 and CDR2 are DFQATT and SNEGSKA (reference sequence). The V and J ends lost 5 bases and 4 bases, in that order; junction bases with no gene match: 16. This CDR3 comprises 17 residues. The CDR3 region has the DNA TGCAGTGCTGGGGATTTAAGAAAAGGGGGCCGCACCGGGGAGCTGTTTTTT. Translated: CSAGDLRKGGRTGELFF.

In regard to this clonotype: It may be a read error: a sequence one base away is much more abundant. This chain uses TRBV27 with TRBJ1-1; tentative D call: TRBD1 (6 bases). Trimming stripped 1 base from V and 7 bases from J, with 25 bases between. Germline-derived CDR1 and CDR2 are MNHEY and SMNVEV (reference sequence). There are 18 residues in the CDR3. The CDR3, as DNA: TGTGCCAGCAGTTTATTGGGTTCGGGTTTTGACAGGCCGAATGAAGCTTTCTTT. Translation gives CASSLLGSGFDRPNEAFF.

Judged by abundance, this clonotype is medium-sized. V usage is TRBV11-2 and J usage is TRBJ1-4, with D unresolved. Germline-derived CDR1 and CDR2 are SGHAT and FQNNGV. Trimming took off 5 bases at V and 10 bases at J, with 23 bases between the two ends. The CDR3 consists of 16 residues. The CDR3 loop reads CASSKTDAGSVGKLFF. The CDR3 DNA sequence: TGTGCCAGCAGCAAGACGGACGCCGGGTCAGTGGGAAAACTGTTTTTT. Supplemented by reference TRBV11-2 and TRBJ1-4, the full variable domain reads EAGVAQSPRYKIIEKRQSVAFWCNPISGHATLYWYQQILGQGPKLLIQFQNNGVVDDSQLPKDRFSAERLKGVDSTLKIQPAKLEDSAVYLCASSKTDAGSVGKLFFGSGTQLSVL.

Concerning this clonotype: A much more abundant neighbour one base away suggests this may be a read error. The chain couples TRBV18 to TRBJ2-1; D might be TRBD1 (5 bases). Germline CDR1 is KGHSH and CDR2 is LQKENI. V was cut by 3 bases and J by 2 bases, with 11 bases left in between. This CDR3 contains 15 residues. CDR3 sequence: CASSPDTSPYNEQFF. CDR3 DNA: TGTGCCAGCTCACCGGACACCAGCCCCTACAATGAGCAGTTCTTC.

This clonotype is medium-sized in the sample. This chain links TRBV28 with TRBJ2-3; D is perhaps TRBD1 (5 bases). Germline V CDR1 and CDR2: MDHEN, SYDVKM. V was shortened by 2 bases and J by 2 bases, with 14 bases between the two germline ends. The CDR3 runs to 16 residues. CDR3 loop: CASSLPDSFSTDTQYF. The CDR3 coding sequence is TGTGCCAGCAGTTTACCCGACAGCTTCTCCACAGATACGCAGTATTTT.

V gene TRBV6-2 or TRBV6-3 combines with J gene TRBJ2-7; 9 bases are a match to TRBD2. V gave up 3 bases and J gave up 5 bases; unmatched junction bases: 8. CDR3 size: 15 residues. Germline CDR1 reads MNHEY; CDR2 reads SVGEGT. CDR3 sequence (DNA): TGTGCCAGCAGTTATATGGGACTAGCATACCACGAGCAGTACTTC. Its protein is CASSYMGLAYHEQYF.